The 10 T cell receptor beta chains given below trace back to one sample, sequenced in a study of shared clonotypes between healthy human individuals. Libraries were prepared by immunoSEQ multiplex PCR; TCRdb keeps only in-frame clonotypes and omits some of them. The sample contains 550,000 to 800,000 clones, 90% of which appear only once. The sequencing sample was made of memory CD8+ T cells from PBMCs. Subset reported: CD45RO+ cells pooled with CCR7-negative TemRA cells. The receptors were sampled from a young man in good health. Some clones in this sample may be carry-over from other donors' samples.

The chain joins TRBV28 to TRBJ2-7; possible D gene TRBD1, 6 bases. The CDR3 is made up of 12 amino acids. Trimming took off 3 bases at V and 6 bases at J, with 9 bases between the two ends. Germline CDR1 MDHEN, CDR2 SYDVKM. The DNA of the CDR3 is TGTGCCAGCAGTTTTTGGACAGCCGAGCAGTACTTC. It is translated as CASSFWTAEQYF.

The CDR3: CASSWAPGFVDEQYF. CDR3 in DNA: TGCGCCAGCAGCTGGGCTCCCGGTTTTGTCGACGAGCAGTACTTC. The chain is built from TRBV4-1 and TRBJ2-7; no definite D call. The CDR3 loop spans 15 amino acids. Germline V lookup: CDR1 MGHRA, CDR2 YSYEKL. The V gene lost 5 bases and the J gene lost 5 bases, with 19 bases spanning the gap.

The chain combines TRBV29-1 with TRBJ2-3, with 10 bases fitting TRBD2. The CDR3 spans 14 residues. Trimming cost V 7 bases and J 4 bases; bases outside gene matches: 8. Per the germline V gene, CDR1 is SQVTM and CDR2 is ANQGSEA. The CDR3: CSAASGSRADTQYF. The CDR3 DNA follows: TGCAGCGCTGCTAGCGGGAGCCGGGCAGATACGCAGTATTTT.

This chain connects TRBV12-5 to TRBJ2-5; TRBD1 matches at 8 bases. Germline V CDR1 and CDR2: LGHNT, FRNRAP. This CDR3 has 15 residues. V trimming: 4 bases; J trimming: 1 base; junction bases outside the gene matches: 5. The CDR3, as DNA: TGTGCTAGTGGTTCTTGGACAGGGCCCCAAGAGACCCAGTACTTC. Protein: CASGSWTGPQETQYF.

V gene TRBV4-1 combines with J gene TRBJ2-7, with 8 bases lining up with TRBD1. This CDR3 region has 15 residues. From germline, CDR1 is MGHRA and CDR2 YSYEKL. J was trimmed by 5 bases and V by 8 bases; bases with no gene match: 14. CDR3 sequence: CASARLTGESHEQYF. As DNA, the CDR3 is TGCGCCAGCGCCCGGCTGACAGGGGAGTCCCACGAGCAGTACTTC.

The chain is built from TRBV2 and TRBJ1-2, with 11 bases that match TRBD1. In germline, CDR1 is SNHLY, CDR2 FYNNEI. The CDR3 length is 17 residues. Trimming cost V 6 bases and J 2 bases; bases outside gene matches: 11. DNA for the CDR3: TGTGCCAGCAGCCTCATTCCCGGGGACAGGGGGAACTATGGCTACACCTTC. It translates to CASSLIPGDRGNYGYTF.

In its sample, this clone was seen once. The chain is built from TRBV28 and TRBJ2-1; D unclear. V was clipped by 6 bases and J by 3 bases, with 15 bases between them. Germline V gene data show CDR1 as MDHEN and CDR2 as SYDVKM. The CDR3 is made up of 15 amino acids. The CDR3 region is CASSPSISVYNEQFF. CDR3 nucleotides: TGTGCCAGCAGCCCCTCGATCTCCGTCTACAATGAGCAGTTCTTC.

The V gene is TRBV4-3, the J gene TRBJ1-1; D ambiguous. V shed 0 bases and J shed 1 base, with 9 bases lying between them. The germline gives CDR1 LGHNA, CDR2 YSLEER. CDR3 length equals 15 residues. The chain's CDR3 is CASSQDIRTNTEAFF. DNA of the CDR3: TGCGCCAGCAGCCAAGACATCCGCACGAACACTGAAGCTTTCTTT.

The chain has TRBV18 and TRBJ2-2; possibly TRBD2 for D (5 bases). CDR1 is KGHSH, CDR2 LQKENI, per germline. The germline V and J ends were trimmed by 2 bases and 2 bases, with 15 bases remaining between them. The CDR3 runs to 17 residues. The CDR3 nucleotides read TGTGCCAGCTCACCAGGTCCAGCGGAGGCAAACACCGGGGAGCTGTTTTTT. Translation: CASSPGPAEANTGELFF. The whole variable domain, remainder taken from reference TRBV18 and TRBJ2-2, is NAGVMQNPRHLVRRRGQEARLRCSPMKGHSHVYWYRQLPEEGLKFMVYLQKENIIDESGMPKERFSAEFPKEGPSILRIQQVVRGDSAAYFCASSPGPAEANTGELFFGEGSRLTVL.

This chain uses TRBV6-6 with TRBJ2-3, with D tentatively TRBD1 (5 bases). This CDR3 is 13 amino acids long. In germline, CDR1 is MNHNY, CDR2 SVGAGI (reference sequence). With 7 bases removed from V and 3 bases from J, the gap between germline ends came to 11 bases. CDR3 region: CASTLGQTDTQYF. Here the CDR3 DNA reads TGTGCCAGCACTCTGGGGCAGACAGATACGCAGTATTTT.